The entry below gives a single T cell receptor (beta chain) sequence along with its context. Its antigen is as yet unknown. In germline, CDR1 is SQVTM, CDR2 ANQGSEA. This CDR3 is built from 15 residues. 3,000 to 4,500 ng of total RNA went into each TCR library. TCRalpha along with TCRbeta cDNA was subjected to two nested PCRs lasting about 15 and 9 cycles. Following a re-call of the 5' RACE reads, TCRdb has one entry per CDR3 protein and lacks DNA. This repertoire includes approximately 400,000 distinct CDR3 sequences. This sample stems from a study of monozygotic twins with inflammatory bowel disease. Findings and caveats of the study: Healthy co-twins showed greater TCRbeta diversity (inverse Simpson) than IBD patients.

The sequence was obtained from a human donor with ulcerative colitis or Crohn's disease, or a healthy co-twin of an affected twin (not recorded which). The gene calls are TRBV29-1 and TRBJ2-3; TCRdb names TRBD1, which stays unverified in the absence of DNA. The sequenced material came from blood. CDR3 in amino acids: CSTAPGGTGADTQYF.